A single sample gave rise to the 24 T cell receptor beta chains below, sequenced in a study of spatial heterogeneity in lung cancer. The sample's time point: blood at routine non-recurrence follow-up after resection. TCRdb reanalysed the 5' RACE reads using MiXCR and keeps one entry per CDR3 protein. The table lists roughly 70,000 distinct CDR3 sequences, approximately 9% of them singletons. This specimen was PBMCs, taken at follow-up. The source of these receptors is a female donor with early-stage non-small cell lung cancer.

There are many counts of this clonotype. The chain joins TRBV29-1 to TRBJ2-1, with 9 bases that match TRBD1. CDR1 SQVTM and CDR2 ANQGSEA come from the germline V gene. The ends lost 8 bases at V and 9 bases at J; junction bases unmatched: 8. The CDR3 spans 12 residues. Here the CDR3 DNA reads TGCAGCTCCCGCCGGGACAGGGTTGAGCAGTTCTTC. Translation gives CSSRRDRVEQFF.

This clonotype was found many times. This sequence joins TRBV3-1 and TRBJ2-1; D is unresolved. The CDR3 has 13 residues. V lost 0 bases and J 4 bases, leaving 4 bases between the germline ends. CDR1 and CDR2 from the germline V gene are LGHDT and YNNKEL (reference sequence). The CDR3 DNA sequence: TGTGCCAGCAGCCAAGACAGATACAATGAGCAGTTCTTC. It codes for CASSQDRYNEQFF.

The table lists this clonotype with a few counts. The J gene is TRBJ1-1, the V gene TRBV5-1; D is unclear. The germline V and J ends were trimmed by 6 bases and 1 base, with 13 bases remaining between them. The V gene's germline CDR1 is SGHRS and CDR2 YFSETQ. CDR3 length: 14 residues. The CDR3 DNA sequence: TGCGCCAGCAAGGGTAGTGGCGGGAACACTGAAGCTTTCTTT. Translated: CASKGSGGNTEAFF. Drawing the rest from reference TRBV5-1 and TRBJ1-1, the complete variable domain is KAGVTQTPRYLIKTRGQQVTLSCSPISGHRSVSWYQQTPGQGLQFLFEYFSETQRNKGNFPGRFSGRQFSNSRSEMNVSTLELGDSALYLCASKGSGGNTEAFFGQGTRLTVV.

This clonotype has at least ten counts. This sequence joins TRBV30 and TRBJ1-5, with 8 nucleotides matching TRBD1. Germline CDR1 is GTSNPN and CDR2 is SVGIG (reference sequence). The V segment lost 5 bases and the J segment 6 bases; nucleotides outside the gene matches: 6. The CDR3 loop spans 13 amino acids. CDR3 loop: CAWAQQGAQPQHF. In DNA form, the CDR3 reads TGTGCCTGGGCCCAGCAGGGGGCTCAGCCCCAGCATTTT.

In its sample, this clonotype was seen many times. V and J are TRBV20-1 and TRBJ2-3, with 13 bases lining up with TRBD2. The CDR3 spans 16 residues. Germline loops: CDR1 DFQATT, CDR2 SNEGSKA (reference sequence). The V and J ends lost 0 bases and 4 bases, in that order; junction bases with no gene match: 4. The DNA of the CDR3 is TGCAGTGCTAGAGATATCGGACTAGCGGGAGCAGATACGCAGTATTTT. Residues: CSARDIGLAGADTQYF.

This clonotype was seen ten or more times. CDR3 DNA: TGTGCCAGCAGTCCCCCGGACAGGGGGCGCATCGAGTACTTC. Amino acid sequence: CASSPPDRGRIEYF. This chain joins TRBV28 and TRBJ2-7; 11 bases are a match to TRBD1. Germline V CDR1 and CDR2: MDHEN, SYDVKM. The CDR3 runs to 14 residues. The ends lost 5 bases at V and 11 bases at J; junction bases unmatched: 11.

In the case of this clonotype: Being one base from a much bigger clone, this may be a read error. This chain joins TRBV9 and TRBJ2-1; the D is unclear. CDR3 length: 12 residues. Germline CDR1 is SGDLS and CDR2 is YYNGEE. The V end lost 0 bases, the J end lost 8 bases, and 6 bases lay between the germline ends. CDR3: CASSVAMDEQFF. The CDR3 DNA follows: TGTGCCAGCAGCGTAGCTATGGATGAGCAGTTCTTC.

Many counts were recorded for this clonotype. J is TRBJ2-3 and V is TRBV6-9; a possible D gene is TRBD2 (6 bases). V shed 7 bases and J shed 5 bases, with 25 bases lying between them. The CDR3 runs to 17 residues. Germline V gene sequence: CDR1 MNHGY, CDR2 SVAAGI. The CDR3 DNA reads TGTGCCAGCACCGGTGCGGAGGGGATTAAACAGAAAGATACGCAGTATTTT. Its translation is CASTGAEGIKQKDTQYF.

A few counts support this clonotype. The chain carries TRBV20-1 and TRBJ1-5; D gene ambiguous. Germline V gene lookup returns CDR1 DFQATT and CDR2 SNEGSKA (reference sequence). The CDR3 is 12 amino acids. V was pared by 4 bases and J by 2 bases, with 6 bases between. Written as DNA, the CDR3 is TGCAGTGCTACTGGAGGCAATCAGCCCCAGCATTTT. Protein sequence: CSATGGNQPQHF.

The CDR3 protein is CSARDRLAGGREQYF. The DNA of the CDR3 is TGCAGTGCTAGAGATCGACTAGCGGGAGGGCGGGAGCAGTACTTC. The genes are TRBV20-1 and TRBJ2-7; 14 bases map to TRBD2. The germline gives CDR1 DFQATT, CDR2 SNEGSKA (reference sequence). V shed 0 bases and J 7 bases; nucleotides not matched to a gene: 5. This CDR3 is built from 15 residues.

This clonotype was seen repeatedly, ten times or more. This rearrangement joins TRBV12-3 or TRBV12-4 to TRBJ1-6; D remains unclear. The CDR3 runs 13 residues. Trimming stripped 7 bases from V and 1 base from J, with 5 bases between. The CDR3 nucleotides read TGTGCCAGCAACCCTTCCTATAATTCACCCCTCCACTTT. The encoded protein is CASNPSYNSPLHF.

This clonotype was observed at least ten times. The chain recombines TRBV4-1 with TRBJ1-6; no clear D. From germline, CDR1 is MGHRA and CDR2 YSYEKL. The V gene lost 4 bases and the J gene lost 7 bases, with 17 bases spanning the gap. This CDR3 has 16 residues. The CDR3 reads CASSLREGSENSPLHF. CDR3 nucleotides: TGCGCCAGCAGCCTAAGGGAGGGATCGGAAAATTCACCCCTCCACTTT.

The table lists this clonotype with many counts. The chain's CDR3 is CSATEGPRQETQYF. The CDR3 DNA follows: TGCAGCGCCACGGAGGGACCGAGGCAAGAGACCCAGTACTTC. V and J are TRBV29-1 and TRBJ2-5; the D gene is possibly TRBD2 (6 bases). The ends were cut back, 7 bases at V and 2 bases at J, with 17 bases in the middle. Germline V gene data show CDR1 as SQVTM and CDR2 as ANQGSEA. The CDR3 consists of 14 residues.

This clonotype was observed many times. CDR3 sequence: CASSRTSGISDTQYF. In DNA form, the CDR3 reads TGTGCCAGCAGCCGGACTAGCGGGATTTCAGATACGCAGTATTTT. The chain recombines TRBV7-9 with TRBJ2-3; 12 bases align to TRBD2. With 5 bases clipped from V and 4 bases from J, the junction kept 4 bases outside the gene matches. The CDR3 contains 15 residues. Germline V gene sequence: CDR1 SEHNR, CDR2 FQNEAQ (reference sequence).

This chain links TRBV12-3 or TRBV12-4 with TRBJ1-1, with 8 bases that match TRBD1. The CDR3 runs 15 residues. V shed 7 bases and J 0 bases; nucleotides not matched to a gene: 7. The chain's CDR3 is CASTFVDRVNTEAFF. CDR3 nucleotide sequence: TGTGCCAGCACATTCGTGGACAGGGTGAACACTGAAGCTTTCTTT.

This clonotype was picked up many times. The gene calls are TRBV11-2 and TRBJ2-1, with 7 bases lining up with TRBD2. In germline, CDR1 is SGHAT, CDR2 FQNNGV. V lost 5 bases to trimming and J lost 11 bases; unmatched junction nucleotides: 12. The CDR3 has 14 residues. Written as DNA, the CDR3 is TGTGCCAGCAGCCCGTGGCTAGCGGAAAGTAAGCAGTTCTTC. Its translation: CASSPWLAESKQFF.

This clonotype came up many times. The chain couples TRBV29-1 to TRBJ1-2; D uncertain. The V end lost 4 bases, the J end lost 4 bases, and 7 bases lay between the germline ends. This CDR3 is 11 amino acids long. Germline V gene sequence: CDR1 SQVTM, CDR2 ANQGSEA. The CDR3 DNA reads TGCAGCGTTGGTTCGGTCTATGGCTACACCTTC. Translated, it gives CSVGSVYGYTF.

The chain has TRBV25-1 and TRBJ2-3; tentatively, D is TRBD1 (6 bases). V lost 4 bases, J lost 6 bases, and 14 bases lay in between. Germline lookup yields CDR1 MGHDK and CDR2 SYGVNS. The CDR3 is 14 amino acids. CDR3 loop: CASSVVSQGDTQYF. In DNA form, the CDR3 reads TGTGCCAGCAGTGTTGTTTCTCAGGGGGATACGCAGTATTTT.

This clonotype occurred a few times. V is TRBV6-5 and J is TRBJ1-6, with 9 nucleotides matching TRBD1. Germline trimming cut 6 bases from V and 5 bases from J; bases unmatched to any gene: 8. Per germline, CDR1 MNHEY and CDR2 SVGAGI. CDR3 length: 16 residues. The CDR3: CASRPDRGSDNSPLHF. The CDR3 DNA sequence: TGTGCCAGCAGACCCGACAGGGGGTCTGATAATTCACCCCTCCACTTT.

At least ten counts were recorded for this clonotype. This chain uses TRBV5-1 with TRBJ2-2, with a weak D call TRBD2 (6 bases). V lost 4 bases and J 7 bases, leaving 17 bases between the germline ends. This CDR3 has 15 residues. Looked up from germline, CDR1 is SGHRS and CDR2 is YFSETQ. The CDR3 coding sequence is TGCGCCAGCAGCCCCCGGGACTTTGAGAACGGGGAGCTGTTTTTT. As protein: CASSPRDFENGELFF. Variable domain in full (rest from reference TRBV5-1 and TRBJ2-2): KAGVTQTPRYLIKTRGQQVTLSCSPISGHRSVSWYQQTPGQGLQFLFEYFSETQRNKGNFPGRFSGRQFSNSRSEMNVSTLELGDSALYLCASSPRDFENGELFFGEGSRLTVL.

This clonotype showed up many times. The rearrangement links TRBV11-3 to TRBJ2-2, with a weak D call TRBD1 (7 bases). Trimming stripped 6 bases from V and 7 bases from J, with 9 bases between. Germline V gene data show CDR1 as SGHNT and CDR2 as YENEEA. CDR3 length equals 12 residues. DNA of the CDR3: TGTGCCAGCAGGCAGGGGGGCGGGGAGCTGTTTTTT. It translates to CASRQGGGELFF. The full variable domain, with the rest looked up from reference TRBV11-3 and TRBJ2-2, is EAGVVQSPRYKIIEKKQPVAFWCNPISGHNTLYWYLQNLGQGPELLIRYENEEAVDDSQLPKDRFSAERLKGVDSTLKIQPAELGDSAVYLCASRQGGGELFFGEGSRLTVL.

This clonotype showed up many times. The rearrangement joins TRBV15 to TRBJ2-2, with D unresolved. The CDR3 length is 15 residues. CDR1 LNHNV and CDR2 YYDKDF come from the germline V gene (reference sequence). V dropped 5 bases and J dropped 5 bases, with 15 bases sitting between them. CDR3 sequence reads: CATSVASFTTGELFF. DNA of the CDR3: TGTGCCACCAGCGTCGCTTCGTTTACGACCGGGGAGCTGTTTTTT. The complete variable domain, with remaining parts taken from reference TRBV15 and TRBJ2-2, reads DAMVIQNPRYQVTQFGKPVTLSCSQTLNHNVMYWYQQKSSQAPKLLFHYYDKDFNNEADTPDNFQSRRPNTSFCFLDIRSPGLGDTAMYLCATSVASFTTGELFFGEGSRLTVL.

The sample holds a few counts of this clonotype. The V and J genes are TRBV7-9 and TRBJ2-1, with D unclear. The CDR3 is made up of 12 amino acids. Germline CDR1 SEHNR, CDR2 FQNEAQ (reference sequence). V was clipped by 2 bases and J by 8 bases, with 7 bases between them. The CDR3 sequence: CASSLNVDEQFF. Here the CDR3 DNA reads TGTGCCAGCAGCTTAAACGTGGATGAGCAGTTCTTC.

V gene TRBV2 combines with J gene TRBJ2-5; either TRBD1 or TRBD2 may supply D (5 bases each). Trimming cost V 6 bases and J 5 bases, with 16 bases left between them. The CDR3 consists of 14 residues. The germline CDR1 and CDR2 sequences are SNHLY and FYNNEI. DNA for the CDR3: TGTGCCAGCAGCCCGGGGCAGGGTGAGGAGACCCAGTACTTC. Translated, it gives CASSPGQGEETQYF.